Listed here are 20 T cell receptor beta chains from one sample, sequenced in a study of response to subunit inactivated influenza vaccine. Each CDR3 protein gets one entry after TCRdb re-called the RT-PCR reads with MiXCR. The data show 500,000 to 600,000 distinct CDR3 sequences, with about 8% seen just once and about an eighth held by the top ten. The sample in question was PBMCs from blood, obtained less than 30 months after vaccination. Receptors were obtained from a man aged 50 to 69 who received an inactivated influenza vaccine.

As regards this clonotype: With a much larger clone just one base away, this may be a read error. The J gene is TRBJ2-2, the V gene TRBV20-1, with 7 bases fitting TRBD1. The V and J ends lost 5 bases and 3 bases, in that order; junction bases with no gene match: 9. Germline loops: CDR1 DFQATT, CDR2 SNEGSKA (reference sequence). The CDR3 spans 15 residues. DNA of the CDR3: TGCAGTGCTGGACAAACAGGGGTGTACACCGGGGAGCTGTTTTTT. As protein: CSAGQTGVYTGELFF.

This clonotype was observed at least ten times. V gene TRBV5-5 combines with J gene TRBJ2-1; 7 bases are shared with TRBD2. The length of the CDR3 is 16 residues. After removal of 4 bases from V and 1 base from J, the junction contained 8 bases not matched to a gene. The V gene's germline CDR1 is SGHKS and CDR2 YYEKEE (reference sequence). The CDR3 loop reads CASSLAGELSYNEQFF. CDR3 DNA: TGTGCCAGCAGCCTCGCGGGGGAGCTTTCCTACAATGAGCAGTTCTTC.

Ten or more counts support this clonotype. The V and J genes are TRBV29-1 and TRBJ2-7, with 8 positions matching TRBD1. Per germline, CDR1 SQVTM and CDR2 ANQGSEA. Trimming took 7 bases from V and 2 from J; bases not matched to a gene: 10. CDR3 size: 14 residues. CDR3 in DNA: TGCAGCGAAGCATACAGGGGGACAACCTACGAGCAGTACTTC. Its translation: CSEAYRGTTYEQYF.

In this sample, this clonotype turned up many times. The chain links TRBV12-3 or TRBV12-4 to TRBJ2-5; possible D gene TRBD2, 5 bases. This CDR3 has 14 amino acids. Between the trimmed V and J ends, which lost 6 bases and 7 bases, there was a span of 18 bases. The CDR3 region is CASRPGTQEGTQYF. The CDR3, as DNA: TGTGCCAGCAGGCCGGGAACGCAAGAAGGGACCCAGTACTTC.

The V and J genes are TRBV12-3 or TRBV12-4 and TRBJ1-2, with TRBD1 matching 11 bases. This CDR3 spans 14 amino acids. V lost 6 bases and J lost 4; bases outside the gene matches: 4. The CDR3 DNA sequence: TGTGCCAGCAGGCCCGGGACAGGGGGCTATGGCTACACCTTC. It yields the protein CASRPGTGGYGYTF.

This sequence joins TRBV11-2 and TRBJ2-5; D unresolved. The CDR3 is 14 amino acids. V lost 2 bases and J lost 0, with 7 bases in between. Germline V lookup: CDR1 SGHAT, CDR2 FQNNGV. CDR3 nucleotide sequence: TGTGCCAGCAGCTTAATCCGGGACCAAGAGACCCAGTACTTC. This translates into CASSLIRDQETQYF.

The chain couples TRBV7-2 to TRBJ2-1; the D call may be TRBD1 or TRBD2 (5 bases each). The CDR3 is made up of 13 amino acids. In germline, CDR1 is SGHTA, CDR2 FQGNSA. The V gene lost 2 bases and the J gene lost 5 bases, with 7 bases spanning the gap. In DNA, the CDR3 is TGTGCCAGCAGCTTATCGGGGCACAATGAGCAGTTCTTC. Encoded protein: CASSLSGHNEQFF.

This clonotype appeared a few times. The chain is built from TRBV7-9 and TRBJ2-1; 8 positions match TRBD1. Trimming cost V 5 bases and J 5 bases; bases outside gene matches: 14. In germline, CDR1 is SEHNR, CDR2 FQNEAQ (reference sequence). CDR3 length: 17 amino acids. In DNA, the CDR3 is TGTGCCAGCAGCCCAATGACAGGGGCCAAACTTGACAATGAGCAGTTCTTC. Protein sequence: CASSPMTGAKLDNEQFF.

This clonotype has just a few counts. This rearrangement joins TRBV20-1 to TRBJ2-3, with a tentative D call TRBD1 (5 bases). Germline V gene sequence: CDR1 DFQATT, CDR2 SNEGSKA (reference sequence). V lost 1 base to trimming and J lost 2 bases, with 13 bases between them. The CDR3 covers 15 residues. CDR3 in DNA: TGCAGTGCTAGAGGGGGCAGTCGACCCACAGATACGCAGTATTTT. This translates into CSARGGSRPTDTQYF.

J is TRBJ2-1 and V is TRBV6-2 or TRBV6-3; possibly TRBD1 or TRBD2 for D (6 bases each). This CDR3 is 16 amino acids long. Germline assignment: CDR1 MNHEY and CDR2 SVGEGT. V lost 2 bases to trimming and J lost 0 bases, with 11 bases between them. CDR3 sequence: CASSYRGLSSYNEQFF. The CDR3 DNA sequence: TGTGCCAGCAGTTACCGGGGGCTCTCCTCCTACAATGAGCAGTTCTTC.

This clonotype showed up many times. The chain links TRBV7-2 to TRBJ1-1; no reliable D call. V lost 6 bases to trimming and J lost 7 bases, with 12 bases between them. Germline V gene data show CDR1 as SGHTA and CDR2 as FQGNSA. CDR3 length: 12 amino acids. The CDR3 spells CASSYEPDEAFF. The DNA of the CDR3 is TGTGCCAGCAGTTACGAGCCCGATGAAGCTTTCTTT.

The V call is TRBV7-9, the J call TRBJ2-3, with TRBD2 identical over 10 bases. The CDR3 length is 15 residues. Germline CDR1 SEHNR, CDR2 FQNEAQ (reference sequence). The junction had 7 bases not matched to a gene; V was cut back by 5 bases and J by 5 bases. The CDR3 is CASSILAGDGDTQYF. Here the CDR3 DNA reads TGTGCCAGCAGCATTCTAGCGGGGGACGGAGATACGCAGTATTTT.

This clonotype was seen more than once but under ten times. The gene calls are TRBV6-5 and TRBJ1-2, with 7 positions matching TRBD1. This CDR3 contains 12 residues. Looked up from germline, CDR1 is MNHEY and CDR2 is SVGAGI. Germline trimming cut 6 bases from V and 6 bases from J; bases unmatched to any gene: 4. The CDR3: CASRRDSDGYTF. Here the CDR3 DNA reads TGTGCCAGCAGGCGGGACAGTGATGGCTACACCTTC.

This clonotype appeared many times. This chain joins TRBV6-6 and TRBJ2-5, with D unclear. In germline, CDR1 is MNHNY, CDR2 SVGAGI (reference sequence). This CDR3 region has 12 residues. V was cut by 2 bases and J by 1 base, with 2 bases left in between. The CDR3 spells CASSYGQETQYF. DNA of the CDR3: TGTGCCAGCAGTTACGGCCAAGAGACCCAGTACTTC.

This rearrangement joins TRBV20-1 to TRBJ2-3; the match to TRBD2 covers 9 bases. The CDR3 is 15 amino acids. V lost 0 bases and J lost 5; bases outside the gene matches: 6. The germline V gene encodes CDR1 DFQATT and CDR2 SNEGSKA (reference sequence). This CDR3 reads CSAREIAGAGDTQYF. Written as DNA, the CDR3 is TGCAGTGCTAGAGAGATAGCGGGGGCGGGAGATACGCAGTATTTT.

There are a few counts of this clonotype. The chain is built from TRBV20-1 and TRBJ2-7, with 13 bases aligning to TRBD2. Per the germline V gene, CDR1 is DFQATT and CDR2 is SNEGSKA (reference sequence). The CDR3 has 15 amino acids. The ends lost 6 bases at V and 0 bases at J; junction bases unmatched: 5. CDR3 nucleotides: TGCAGTGCCCCCGGGACTAGCGGGGTCTCCTACGAGCAGTACTTC. It is translated as CSAPGTSGVSYEQYF.

V and J are TRBV12-3 or TRBV12-4 and TRBJ2-5, with 10 nucleotides matching TRBD2. J was trimmed by 5 bases and V by 5 bases; bases with no gene match: 17. This CDR3 has 18 amino acids. CDR3 sequence: CASSPRSSSGGSRETQYF. In DNA form, the CDR3 reads TGTGCCAGCAGTCCCCGCTCCTCTAGCGGGGGATCAAGGGAGACCCAGTACTTC.

The table lists this clonotype with a few counts. The V call is TRBV2, the J call TRBJ2-7; TRBD1 matches at 7 bases. CDR3 length: 14 amino acids. Germline lookup yields CDR1 SNHLY and CDR2 FYNNEI. V was pared by 4 bases and J by 0 bases, with 3 bases of the junction left unmatched. Written as DNA, the CDR3 is TGTGCCAGCAGTGCCGACAGGGCCTCCTACGAGCAGTACTTC. This gives the protein CASSADRASYEQYF.

This clonotype was picked up a small number of times. The chain joins TRBV6-2 or TRBV6-3 to TRBJ2-7; 11 bases are a match to TRBD2. This CDR3 contains 15 residues. CDR1 and CDR2 (germline): MNHEY, SVGEGT. Losses at the gene ends were 7 bases for V and 2 bases for J; bases not matched to a gene: 7. Written as DNA, the CDR3 is TGTGCCAGCAATCTCCTAGCGGGGGGAACCTACGAGCAGTACTTC. Protein: CASNLLAGGTYEQYF.

The rearrangement uses TRBV11-1 and TRBJ2-5; TRBD1 matches 9 bases. The CDR3 has 15 amino acids. Germline V lookup: CDR1 SGHAT, CDR2 FQDESV (reference sequence). V lost 5 bases, J lost 5 bases, and 9 bases stayed unmatched. The CDR3 protein is CASSRRTGVGETQYF. Here the CDR3 DNA reads TGTGCCAGCAGCCGCAGGACAGGGGTAGGCGAGACCCAGTACTTC.